The text below deals with one TCR beta chain. This sample is part of a study of blood T cell repertoires in COVID-19. As for the study in general: Sites in the United States, Italy and Spain provided acute and convalescent COVID-19 samples. From T cells, B-cell-depleted T cells, or PBMCs came the material, which was cDNA or gDNA.

Germline V gene data show CDR1 as SNHLY and CDR2 as FYNNEI. The CDR3 loop spans 16 amino acids. V shed 2 bases and J shed 1 base, with 11 bases lying between them. Study processing details: Reference gene primer amplification gave estimated nucleated cell counts. Libraries were prepared by immunoSEQ multiplex PCR; TCRdb keeps only in-frame clonotypes and omits some of them. V, J and clone size are those of that table, while D and trimming were read from the DNA. The data show approximately 110,000 clones, with roughly 82% seen just once and under 8% held by the top ten. The clonotype was recovered from a woman aged 80 or over with active or convalescent COVID-19. The sequenced sample consisted of peripheral blood. This sequence joins TRBV2 and TRBJ2-2; possibly TRBD1 for D (5 bases). CDR3 loop: CASSERAGRNTGELFF. As DNA, the CDR3 is TGTGCCAGCAGTGAAAGGGCAGGGCGGAACACCGGGGAGCTGTTTTTT. Variable domain in full (rest from reference TRBV2 and TRBJ2-2): EPEVTQTPSHQVTQMGQEVILRCVPISNHLYFYWYRQILGQKVEFLVSFYNNEISEKSEIFDDQFSVERPDGSNFTLKIRSTKLEDSAMYFCASSERAGRNTGELFFGEGSRLTVL.